This T cell receptor (beta chain) is drawn from a study of OX40 agonist ivuxolimab in advanced cancers. Broader study findings: The study found that CD8+ T cells averaged more expanded clones than CD4+. There were also nonresponders showing low normalized T-cell clonal expansion. Near-lowest levels of clonal expansion characterized partial responders at 0.1-3.0 mg/kg.

TCRdb's copy holds only in-frame clones and misses some; the assay was immunoSEQ multiplex PCR. The sample lists tens of thousands of clones, around 80% seen once, with 3% to 3.5% in the top ten. On this clone itself: Its specificity is unknown.

Any history of autoimmune disease or systemic immunosuppression disqualified patients. Germline CDR1 LNHDA, CDR2 SQIVND (reference sequence). CDR3 length equals 16 residues. With 8 bases clipped from V and 2 bases from J, the junction kept 13 bases outside the gene matches. This TCR derives from an adult with an advanced solid tumor such as melanoma, head and neck, liver or kidney cancer. The sequencing used CD4+ or CD8+ T cells sorted from blood, collected in a trial of the OX40 agonist ivuxolimab. The chain has TRBV19 and TRBJ2-3; 7 bases agree with TRBD2. CDR3 bases: TGTGCCAGTCGGGACGGGGGGAGCCCCCACACAGATACGCAGTATTTT. Protein sequence: CASRDGGSPHTDTQYF. Full variable domain (rest looked up from reference TRBV19 and TRBJ2-3): DGGITQSPKYLFRKEGQNVTLSCEQNLNHDAMYWYRQDPGQGLRLIYYSQIVNDFQKGDIAEGYSVSREKKESFPLTVTSAQKNPTAFYLCASRDGGSPHTDTQYFGPGTRLTVL.